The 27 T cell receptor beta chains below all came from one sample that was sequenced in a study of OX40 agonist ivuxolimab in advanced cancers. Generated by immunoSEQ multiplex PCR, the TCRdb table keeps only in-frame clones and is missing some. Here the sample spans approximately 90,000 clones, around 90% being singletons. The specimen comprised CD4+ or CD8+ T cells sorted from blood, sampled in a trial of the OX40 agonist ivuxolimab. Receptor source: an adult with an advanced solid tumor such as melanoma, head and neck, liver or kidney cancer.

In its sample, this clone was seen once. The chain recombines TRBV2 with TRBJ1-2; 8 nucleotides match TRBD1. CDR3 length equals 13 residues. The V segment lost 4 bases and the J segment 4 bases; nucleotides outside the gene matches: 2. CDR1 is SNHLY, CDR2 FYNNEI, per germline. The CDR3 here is CASSGGTGYGYTF. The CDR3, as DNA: TGTGCCAGCAGTGGCGGGACAGGCTATGGCTACACCTTC.

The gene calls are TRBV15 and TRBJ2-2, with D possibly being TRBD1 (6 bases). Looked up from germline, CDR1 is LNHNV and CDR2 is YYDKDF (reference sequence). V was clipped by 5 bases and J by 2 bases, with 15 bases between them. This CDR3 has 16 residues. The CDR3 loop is CATSPGATANTGELFF. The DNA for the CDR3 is TGTGCCACCAGCCCAGGGGCGACAGCCAACACCGGGGAGCTGTTTTTT. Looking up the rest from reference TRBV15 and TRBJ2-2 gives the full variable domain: DAMVIQNPRYQVTQFGKPVTLSCSQTLNHNVMYWYQQKSSQAPKLLFHYYDKDFNNEADTPDNFQSRRPNTSFCFLDIRSPGLGDTAMYLCATSPGATANTGELFFGEGSRLTVL.

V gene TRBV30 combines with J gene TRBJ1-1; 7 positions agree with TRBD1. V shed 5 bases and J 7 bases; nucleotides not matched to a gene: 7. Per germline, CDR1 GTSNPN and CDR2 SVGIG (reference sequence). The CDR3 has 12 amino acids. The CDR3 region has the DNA TGTGCCTGGTCTCGGACAGGCGTTGAAGCTTTCTTT. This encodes CAWSRTGVEAFF.

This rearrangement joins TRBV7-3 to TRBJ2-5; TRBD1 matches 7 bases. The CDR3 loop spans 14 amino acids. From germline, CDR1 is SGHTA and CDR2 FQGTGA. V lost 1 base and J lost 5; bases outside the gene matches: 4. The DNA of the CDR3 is TGTGCCAGCAGCTTAAACAGGGGTTCTGAGACCCAGTACTTC. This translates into CASSLNRGSETQYF.

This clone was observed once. CDR3 region: CASSPPGQSNTEAFF. CDR3 in DNA: TGTGCCAGCTCACCACCGGGCCAGTCGAACACTGAAGCTTTCTTT. The V gene is TRBV18, the J gene TRBJ1-1; D is unclear. The CDR3 runs to 15 residues. Germline CDR1 reads KGHSH; CDR2 reads LQKENI. Trimming shortened V by 0 bases and J by 1 base, and 9 bases separated the two germline ends.

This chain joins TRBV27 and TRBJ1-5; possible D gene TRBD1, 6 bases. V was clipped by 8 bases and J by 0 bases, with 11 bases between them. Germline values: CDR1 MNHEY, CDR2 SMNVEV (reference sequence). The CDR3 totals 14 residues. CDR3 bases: TGTGCCAGCGGACAACAGGGTAGCAATCAGCCCCAGCATTTT. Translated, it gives CASGQQGSNQPQHF.

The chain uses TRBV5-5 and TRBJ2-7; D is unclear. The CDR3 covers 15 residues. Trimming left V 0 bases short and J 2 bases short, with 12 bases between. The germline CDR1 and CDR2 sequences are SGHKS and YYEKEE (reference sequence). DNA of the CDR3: TGTGCCAGCAGCTTGGTTGGCACAGATGCCTACGAGCAGTACTTC. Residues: CASSLVGTDAYEQYF.

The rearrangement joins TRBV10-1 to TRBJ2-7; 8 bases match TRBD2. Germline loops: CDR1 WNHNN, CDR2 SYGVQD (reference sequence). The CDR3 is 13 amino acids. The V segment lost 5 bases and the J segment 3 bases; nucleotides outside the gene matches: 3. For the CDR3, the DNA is TGCGCCAGCAGTAGCGGGGGAAACTACGAGCAGTACTTC. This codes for CASSSGGNYEQYF.

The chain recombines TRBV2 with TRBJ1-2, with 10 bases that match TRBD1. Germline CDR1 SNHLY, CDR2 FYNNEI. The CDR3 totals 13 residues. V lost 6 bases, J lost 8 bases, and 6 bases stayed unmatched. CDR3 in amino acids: CASRPGQGNGYTF. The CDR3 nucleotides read TGTGCCAGCAGGCCGGGACAGGGGAACGGCTACACCTTC.

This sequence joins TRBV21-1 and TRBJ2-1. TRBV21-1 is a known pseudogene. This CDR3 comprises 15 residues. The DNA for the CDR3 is TGTGCCAGCAGCTTCGGGAACAGGTTCTACAATGAGCAGTTCTTC. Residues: CASSFGNRFYNEQFF.

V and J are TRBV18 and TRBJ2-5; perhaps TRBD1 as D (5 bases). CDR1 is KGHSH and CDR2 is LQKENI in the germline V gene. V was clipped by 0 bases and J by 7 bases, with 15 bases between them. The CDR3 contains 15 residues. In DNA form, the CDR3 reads TGTGCCAGCTCACCACCGACAGCCTACCTAGGGACCCAGTACTTC. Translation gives CASSPPTAYLGTQYF.

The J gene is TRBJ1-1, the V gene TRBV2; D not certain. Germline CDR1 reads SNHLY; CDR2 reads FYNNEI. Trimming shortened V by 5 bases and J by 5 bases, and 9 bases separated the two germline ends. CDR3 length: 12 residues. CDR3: CASSYVRTEAFF. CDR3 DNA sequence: TGTGCCAGCAGTTATGTCCGGACTGAAGCTTTCTTT. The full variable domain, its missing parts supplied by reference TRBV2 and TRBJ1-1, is EPEVTQTPSHQVTQMGQEVILRCVPISNHLYFYWYRQILGQKVEFLVSFYNNEISEKSEIFDDQFSVERPDGSNFTLKIRSTKLEDSAMYFCASSYVRTEAFFGQGTRLTVV.

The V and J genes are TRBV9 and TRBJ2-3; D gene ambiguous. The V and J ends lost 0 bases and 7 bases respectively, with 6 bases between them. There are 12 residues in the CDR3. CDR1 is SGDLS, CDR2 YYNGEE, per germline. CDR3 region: CASSVEGNTQYF. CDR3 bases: TGTGCCAGCAGCGTAGAAGGTAATACGCAGTATTTT.

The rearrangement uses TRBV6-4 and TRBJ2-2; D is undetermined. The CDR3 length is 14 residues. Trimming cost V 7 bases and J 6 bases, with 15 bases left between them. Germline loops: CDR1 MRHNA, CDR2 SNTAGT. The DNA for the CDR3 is TGTGCCAGCAAGGCCAGGACGTTGTCCGGGGAGCTGTTTTTT. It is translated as CASKARTLSGELFF.

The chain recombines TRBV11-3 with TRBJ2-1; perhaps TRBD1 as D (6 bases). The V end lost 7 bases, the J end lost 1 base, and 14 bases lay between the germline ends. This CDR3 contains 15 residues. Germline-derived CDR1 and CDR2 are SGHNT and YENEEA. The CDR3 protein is CASTLGAGSYNEQFF. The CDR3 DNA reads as TGTGCCAGCACCCTGGGGGCCGGATCCTACAATGAGCAGTTCTTC.

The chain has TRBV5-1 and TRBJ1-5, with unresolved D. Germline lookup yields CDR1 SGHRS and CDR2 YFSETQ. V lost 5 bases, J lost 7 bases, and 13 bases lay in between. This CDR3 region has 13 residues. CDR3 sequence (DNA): TGCGCCAGCAGTAGGGTAGAGGGACAGCCCCAGCATTTT. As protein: CASSRVEGQPQHF. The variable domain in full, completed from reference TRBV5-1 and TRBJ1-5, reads KAGVTQTPRYLIKTRGQQVTLSCSPISGHRSVSWYQQTPGQGLQFLFEYFSETQRNKGNFPGRFSGRQFSNSRSEMNVSTLELGDSALYLCASSRVEGQPQHFGDGTRLSIL.

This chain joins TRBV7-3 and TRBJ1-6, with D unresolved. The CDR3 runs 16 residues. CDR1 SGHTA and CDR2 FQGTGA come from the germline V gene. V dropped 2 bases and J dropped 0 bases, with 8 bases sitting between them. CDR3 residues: CASSLSPPSYNSPLHF. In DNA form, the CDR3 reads TGTGCCAGCAGCTTATCCCCCCCCTCCTATAATTCACCCCTCCACTTT.

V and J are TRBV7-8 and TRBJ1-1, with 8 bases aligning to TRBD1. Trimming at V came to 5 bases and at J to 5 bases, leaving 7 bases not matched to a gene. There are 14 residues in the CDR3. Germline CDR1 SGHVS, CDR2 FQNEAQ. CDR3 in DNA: TGTGCCAGCAGCCGCGGACAGGGCATAACTGAAGCTTTCTTT. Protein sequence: CASSRGQGITEAFF.

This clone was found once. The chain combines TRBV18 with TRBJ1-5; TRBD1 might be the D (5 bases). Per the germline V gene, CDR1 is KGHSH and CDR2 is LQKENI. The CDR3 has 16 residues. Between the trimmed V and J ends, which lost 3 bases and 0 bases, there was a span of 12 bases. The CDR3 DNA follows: TGTGCCAGCTCACCGCTCGGGACTGGTAGCAATCAGCCCCAGCATTTT. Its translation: CASSPLGTGSNQPQHF.

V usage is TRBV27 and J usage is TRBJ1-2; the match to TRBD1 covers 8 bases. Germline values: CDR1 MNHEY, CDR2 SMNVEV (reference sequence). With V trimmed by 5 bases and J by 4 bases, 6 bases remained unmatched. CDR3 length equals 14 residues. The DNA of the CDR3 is TGTGCCAGCAGTGGGACCGGGACAGGCTATGGCTACACCTTC. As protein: CASSGTGTGYGYTF.

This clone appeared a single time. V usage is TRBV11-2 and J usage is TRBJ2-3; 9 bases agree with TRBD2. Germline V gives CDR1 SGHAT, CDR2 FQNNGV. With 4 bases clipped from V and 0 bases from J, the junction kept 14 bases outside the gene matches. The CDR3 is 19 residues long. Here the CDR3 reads CASSWKDRLAGASTDTQYF. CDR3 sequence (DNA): TGTGCCAGCAGCTGGAAGGACAGATTAGCGGGGGCGAGCACAGATACGCAGTATTTT. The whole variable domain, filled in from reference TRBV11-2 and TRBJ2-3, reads EAGVAQSPRYKIIEKRQSVAFWCNPISGHATLYWYQQILGQGPKLLIQFQNNGVVDDSQLPKDRFSAERLKGVDSTLKIQPAKLEDSAVYLCASSWKDRLAGASTDTQYFGPGTRLTVL.

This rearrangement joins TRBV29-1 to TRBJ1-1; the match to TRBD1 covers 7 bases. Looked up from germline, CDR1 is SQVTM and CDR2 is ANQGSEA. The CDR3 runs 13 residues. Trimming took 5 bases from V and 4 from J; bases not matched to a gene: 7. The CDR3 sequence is CSVYAGTATEAFF. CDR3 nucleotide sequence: TGCAGCGTTTACGCAGGGACAGCCACTGAAGCTTTCTTT.

The DNA of the CDR3 is TGTGCCAGCAGTCGGCAGGGGGACTCGAGGGGGGAGCTGTTTTTT. Its protein is CASSRQGDSRGELFF. The chain joins TRBV6-6 to TRBJ2-2, with D maybe TRBD1 (7 bases). Per the germline V gene, CDR1 is MNHNY and CDR2 is SVGAGI (reference sequence). The CDR3 sequence is 15 residues long. The ends were cut back, 5 bases at V and 8 bases at J, with 18 bases in the middle.

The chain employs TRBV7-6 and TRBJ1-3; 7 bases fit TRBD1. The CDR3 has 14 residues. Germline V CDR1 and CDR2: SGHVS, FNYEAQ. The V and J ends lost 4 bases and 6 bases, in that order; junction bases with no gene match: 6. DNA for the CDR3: TGTGCCAGCAGCTATGGACAGGAAGCAAACACCATATATTTT. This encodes CASSYGQEANTIYF.

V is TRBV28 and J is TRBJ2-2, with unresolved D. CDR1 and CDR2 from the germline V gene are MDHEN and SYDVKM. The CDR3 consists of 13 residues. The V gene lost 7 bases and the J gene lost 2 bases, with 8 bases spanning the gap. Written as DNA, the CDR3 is TGTGCCAGCAAAGTTTATAACACCGGGGAGCTGTTTTTT. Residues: CASKVYNTGELFF.

CDR3 DNA: TGTGCCAGCAGCCGGACAACCTCTGGGGCCAACGTCCTGACTTTC. Translating gives CASSRTTSGANVLTF. The rearrangement joins TRBV11-2 to TRBJ2-6; possible D gene TRBD1, 5 bases. In germline, CDR1 is SGHAT, CDR2 FQNNGV. The CDR3 runs to 15 residues. The V end lost 5 bases, the J end lost 0 bases, and 8 bases lay between the germline ends.

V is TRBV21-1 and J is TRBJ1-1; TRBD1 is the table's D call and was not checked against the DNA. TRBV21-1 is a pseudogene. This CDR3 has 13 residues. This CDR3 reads CASSNVQATEAFF. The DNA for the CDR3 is TGTGCCAGCAGCAATGTGCAGGCCACTGAAGCTTTCTTT.